One T cell receptor beta chain is described in this entry. Per the authors' pipeline: It was from reference gene primer amplification that nucleated cell counts were estimated. Data came from immunoSEQ multiplex PCR; TCRdb stores just in-frame clones and leaves some out. The D gene and trimming were derived from the DNA, and the V and J assignments and clone size from that table. The profile shows a few hundred thousand clones, under 90% of them singletons. This sample is drawn from a study of blood T cell repertoires in COVID-19. Germline V gene sequence: CDR1 GTSNPN, CDR2 SVGIG (reference sequence). The CDR3 totals 14 residues. The V end lost 0 bases, the J end lost 0 bases, and 5 bases lay between the germline ends. Recruitment covered roughly 24 US areas and drew participants whose ages spanned roughly 18 to 100 years.

The rearrangement uses TRBV30 and TRBJ1-4; D gene uncertain. Material: PBMCs or T cells enriched from blood (not recorded which). This receptor was identified in a woman aged 25 to 39 who had recovered from COVID-19. For the CDR3, the DNA is TGTGCCTGGAGTGTTCAAACAACTAATGAAAAACTGTTTTTT. Protein: CAWSVQTTNEKLFF. The variable domain in full, completed from reference TRBV30 and TRBJ1-4, reads SQTIHQWPATLVQPVGSPLSLECTVEGTSNPNLYWYRQAAGRGLQLLFYSVGIGQISSEVPQNLSASRPQDRQFILSSKKLLLSDSGFYLCAWSVQTTNEKLFFGSGTQLSVL.